Presented here are 13 T cell receptor beta chains from one specimen sequenced in a study of long-term antiretroviral therapy in people with HIV. At the survey level, the v3.0 immunoSEQ assay was run. Only in-frame clones appear in the TCRdb table, and some are missing; sequencing was by immunoSEQ multiplex PCR. The data contain 35,000 to 45,000 clones, around four fifths of them singletons. The specimen comprised unsorted PBMCs, sampled 0.3 years after starting antiretroviral therapy. The receptors shown here come from a man between 18 and 35 years old with HIV.

This clone came up once. The chain carries TRBV30 and TRBJ2-1; the D gene could be TRBD1 or TRBD2 (6 bases each). The CDR3 spans 14 residues. Between the trimmed V and J ends, which lost 5 bases and 4 bases, there was a span of 15 bases. The germline V gene encodes CDR1 GTSNPN and CDR2 SVGIG (reference sequence). DNA for the CDR3: TGTGCCTGGCGGTCCTGGAGGGGGTACAATGAGCAGTTCTTC. It yields the protein CAWRSWRGYNEQFF.

The chain carries TRBV9 and TRBJ2-7; 8 bases align to TRBD2. The CDR3 has 15 amino acids. V shed 4 bases and J 3 bases; nucleotides not matched to a gene: 9. Per germline, CDR1 SGDLS and CDR2 YYNGEE. CDR3 sequence reads: CASSPGGGRVYEQYF. In DNA form, the CDR3 reads TGTGCCAGCAGCCCCGGGGGGGGGCGAGTCTACGAGCAGTACTTC. Based on the CDR3 plus reference TRBV9 and TRBJ2-7, the full variable domain is DSGVTQTPKHLITATGQRVTLRCSPRSGDLSVYWYQQSLDQGLQFLIQYYNGEERAKGNILERFSAQQFPDLHSELNLSSLELGDSALYFCASSPGGGRVYEQYFGPGTRLTVT.

The genes are TRBV4-1 and TRBJ1-4; D is unclear. The CDR3 runs 15 residues. Germline-derived CDR1 and CDR2 are MGHRA and YSYEKL. V lost 3 bases and J 8 bases, leaving 16 bases between the germline ends. The CDR3 nucleotides read TGCGCCAGCAGCCAGAAAGACCCGATCGGGGAAAAACTGTTTTTT. It specifies CASSQKDPIGEKLFF.

The CDR3 region has the DNA TGTGCCTGGAGGAGGGGGTTAATAAACACTGAAGCTTTCTTT. Residues: CAWRRGLINTEAFF. V and J are TRBV30 and TRBJ1-1; weak D call: TRBD1 (6 bases). The CDR3 loop spans 14 amino acids. Trimming pared 3 bases from V and 2 bases from J, leaving 13 bases between. In germline, CDR1 is GTSNPN, CDR2 SVGIG (reference sequence).

The rearrangement links TRBV19 to TRBJ1-5; maybe TRBD1 (6 bases). The germline CDR1 and CDR2 sequences are LNHDA and SQIVND (reference sequence). CDR3 length: 15 amino acids. Trimming left V 9 bases short and J 0 bases short, with 15 bases between. In nucleotides, the CDR3 is TGTGCCAGCAGCCGGGACACTTATAGCAATCAGCCCCAGCATTTT. This encodes CASSRDTYSNQPQHF.

This rearrangement joins TRBV5-1 to TRBJ2-3, with D perhaps assigned TRBD1 or TRBD2 (5 bases each). Trimming cost V 4 bases and J 6 bases, with 18 bases left between them. Germline values: CDR1 SGHRS, CDR2 YFSETQ. The CDR3 runs to 15 residues. The CDR3 sequence: CASSPPEGQADTQYF. CDR3 nucleotide sequence: TGCGCCAGCAGCCCGCCCGAGGGGCAGGCGGATACGCAGTATTTT.

In its sample, this clone was seen a few times. V is TRBV19 and J is TRBJ2-2; D is perhaps TRBD1 (6 bases). The CDR3 sequence is 14 residues long. V was trimmed by 8 bases and J by 0 bases, leaving 10 bases between them. Germline V CDR1 and CDR2: LNHDA, SQIVND (reference sequence). The DNA for the CDR3 is TGTGCCAGTCAGGGGACGTCGAACACCGGGGAGCTGTTTTTT. Translated, it gives CASQGTSNTGELFF.

The chain carries TRBV5-4 and TRBJ1-4; 10 positions match TRBD1. J gave up 3 bases and V 4 bases, and 6 bases lay outside the gene matches. Germline CDR1 and CDR2: SGHNT and YYREEE (reference sequence). CDR3 length: 16 amino acids. In nucleotides, the CDR3 is TGTGCCAGCAGCGACCACGGACAGGGGGCTAATGAAAAACTGTTTTTT. This codes for CASSDHGQGANEKLFF.

The chain uses TRBV7-9 and TRBJ1-1; 7 bases are a match to TRBD1. V lost 5 bases and J lost 10; bases outside the gene matches: 13. The CDR3 spans 14 residues. The V gene's germline CDR1 is SEHNR and CDR2 FQNEAQ (reference sequence). CDR3 in amino acids: CASSPGQVLSGAFF. The CDR3 coding sequence is TGTGCCAGCAGCCCAGGACAGGTTCTCTCCGGAGCTTTCTTT.

The V call is TRBV30, the J call TRBJ2-1, with D maybe TRBD2 (6 bases). CDR3 size: 14 residues. Germline CDR1 and CDR2: GTSNPN and SVGIG (reference sequence). V lost 0 bases and J lost 6, with 12 bases in between. This CDR3 reads CAWSVPGALNEQFF. The CDR3 coding sequence is TGTGCCTGGAGTGTACCGGGAGCCCTCAATGAGCAGTTCTTC. The full variable domain, with the rest looked up from reference TRBV30 and TRBJ2-1, is SQTIHQWPATLVQPVGSPLSLECTVEGTSNPNLYWYRQAAGRGLQLLFYSVGIGQISSEVPQNLSASRPQDRQFILSSKKLLLSDSGFYLCAWSVPGALNEQFFGPGTRLTVL.

This sequence joins TRBV7-9 and TRBJ2-1; D is possibly TRBD2 (6 bases). Germline V gives CDR1 SEHNR, CDR2 FQNEAQ (reference sequence). V lost 2 bases and J lost 9, with 11 bases in between. The CDR3 contains 13 residues. In DNA, the CDR3 is TGTGCCAGCAGCTTAACTAGCCTCGGTGAGCAGTTCTTC. Protein sequence: CASSLTSLGEQFF. The whole variable domain, filled in from reference TRBV7-9 and TRBJ2-1, reads DTGVSQNPRHKITKRGQNVTFRCDPISEHNRLYWYRQTLGQGPEFLTYFQNEAQLEKSRLLSDRFSAERPKGSFSTLEIQRTEQGDSAMYLCASSLTSLGEQFFGPGTRLTVL.

This sequence joins TRBV7-9 and TRBJ2-5; D not certain. The germline gives CDR1 SEHNR, CDR2 FQNEAQ (reference sequence). Trimming pared 7 bases from V and 5 bases from J, leaving 11 bases between. This CDR3 contains 12 residues. The CDR3 loop reads CASTDLRETQYF. The CDR3 DNA sequence: TGTGCCAGCACCGATTTAAGGGAGACCCAGTACTTC.

This chain links TRBV5-6 with TRBJ2-7; D might be TRBD1 or TRBD2, each matching 5 bases. CDR1 is SGHDT and CDR2 is YYEEEE in the germline V gene. Deletions cut 0 bases from V and 3 bases from J, with 19 bases between. The CDR3 sequence is 17 residues long. The chain's CDR3 is CASSLGGWDDPGYEQYF. The CDR3 DNA sequence: TGTGCCAGCAGCTTGGGGGGTTGGGACGACCCCGGCTACGAGCAGTACTTC.